The rows below give T cell receptor beta chains drawn from one sample of a study of blood T cell repertoires in COVID-19. Sequenced by immunoSEQ multiplex PCR; TCRdb stores in-frame clones only, minus some. Seen here are 150,000 to 200,000 clones, around 80% observed once, and the top ten hold roughly 11%. Sequencing used peripheral blood. These receptors were obtained from a man in his fifties or sixties with active or convalescent COVID-19. Both conserved end residues are part of each CDR3. Each record gives: V gene, CDR3 length, D gene, J gene, clone size, CDR3 protein, CDR3 DNA. The D gene is left open where the match is weak. Clone size is stated in some rows and not others, as once, few, many or a class when expanded.

TRBV18	17	NA	TRBJ2-2	NA	CASSPFRDKAAAGELFF	TGTGCCAGCTCACCCTTCCGGGACAAGGCGGCGGCCGGGGAGCTGTTTTTT
TRBV5-6	13	NA	TRBJ2-7	few	CASTYLGLYEQYF	TGTGCCAGCACCTATCTAGGACTATACGAGCAGTACTTC
TRBV5-1	15	NA	TRBJ2-2	NA	CASSFFRGSTGELFF	TGCGCCAGCAGCTTTTTCAGGGGAAGCACCGGGGAGCTGTTTTTT
TRBV3-1/TRBV3-2	16	TRBD2	TRBJ2-1	NA	CASSPFGAGGYNEQFF	TGTGCCAGCAGCCCCTTCGGGGCGGGAGGTTACAATGAGCAGTTCTTC
TRBV11-2	13	TRBD2	TRBJ2-5	few	CASSLGGGETQYF	TGTGCCAGCAGCTTAGGGGGGGGAGAGACCCAGTACTTC
TRBV12-3/TRBV12-4	13	TRBD1	TRBJ1-3	NA	CASSRTQGSTIYF	TGTGCCAGCAGTAGAACACAGGGGAGCACCATATATTTT
TRBV28	12	NA	TRBJ1-5	once	CASRMSNQPQHF	TGTGCCAGTCGTATGAGCAATCAGCCCCAGCATTTT
TRBV6-5	16	TRBD2	TRBJ2-1	NA	CASSYSAASGRNEQFF	TGTGCCAGCAGTTACTCGGCGGCTAGCGGGAGGAATGAGCAGTTCTTC
TRBV7-9	14	NA	TRBJ1-3	NA	CASSPGSSGNTIYF	TGTGCCAGCAGCCCAGGAAGCTCTGGAAACACCATATATTTT
TRBV6-1	15	NA	TRBJ2-1	few	CASSEGQGPYNEQFF	TGTGCCAGCAGTGAAGGGCAGGGCCCCTACAATGAGCAGTTCTTC
TRBV6-5	14	TRBD1	TRBJ1-1	NA	CASRGTGGTTEAFF	TGTGCCAGCAGAGGGACAGGGGGCACCACTGAAGCTTTCTTT
TRBV5-6	14	TRBD2	TRBJ2-2	few	CASSFGRETGELFF	TGTGCCAGCAGTTTTGGGCGGGAGACCGGGGAGCTGTTTTTT
TRBV16	18	TRBD2	TRBJ2-7	NA	CASSQSGTSGRYSYEQYF	TGTGCCAGCAGCCAATCTGGGACTAGCGGGAGGTACTCCTACGAGCAGTACTTC
TRBV28	14	NA	TRBJ1-1	NA	CASSLLTPGTEAFF	TGTGCCAGCAGTTTATTAACCCCGGGTACTGAAGCTTTCTTT
TRBV3-1/TRBV3-2	14	NA	TRBJ1-1	once	CASSYSTANTEAFF	TGTGCCAGCAGCTATTCGACAGCGAACACTGAAGCTTTCTTT
TRBV10-2	13	TRBD1	TRBJ1-6	once	CASGTGDNSPLHF	TGCGCCAGCGGGACAGGGGATAATTCACCCCTCCACTTT
TRBV7-2	13	NA	TRBJ1-6	few	CASRGVQPSPLHF	TGTGCCAGCAGGGGCGTTCAACCTTCACCCCTCCACTTT
TRBV19	16	TRBD2	TRBJ2-5	NA	CASSSPLAGGKKTQYF	TGTGCCAGTAGTAGCCCCCTAGCGGGGGGGAAAAAGACCCAGTACTTC
TRBV11-2	15	NA	TRBJ1-3	once	CASSLRRDAGNTIYF	TGTGCCAGCAGCTTACGGAGGGATGCTGGAAACACCATATATTTT
TRBV28	12	NA	TRBJ2-7	NA	CASSSDSVSGYF	TGTGCCAGCAGCTCAGACTCGGTGTCGGGGTACTTC
TRBV5-1	13	TRBD2	TRBJ2-1	NA	CASSGLAVNEQFF	TGCGCCAGCAGCGGACTAGCGGTAAATGAGCAGTTCTTC
TRBV18	15	TRBD1	TRBJ2-7	NA	CASSPPGQGTYEQYF	TGTGCCAGCTCCCCACCGGGACAGGGAACCTACGAGCAGTACTTC
TRBV29-1	14	TRBD1	TRBJ1-1	NA	CSVGGDRVNTEAFF	TGCAGCGTTGGGGGGGACAGGGTGAACACTGAAGCTTTCTTT
TRBV11-2	13	NA	TRBJ2-3	NA	CASSLSPTDTQYF	TGTGCCAGCAGCCTAAGTCCCACAGATACGCAGTATTTT
TRBV6-6	12	NA	TRBJ2-1	NA	CASSSHHNEQFF	TGTGCCAGCAGTTCACATCACAATGAGCAGTTCTTC
TRBV2	14	TRBD1	TRBJ1-6	NA	CASRVGTANSPLHF	TGTGCCAGCAGAGTTGGGACAGCAAATTCACCCCTCCACTTT
TRBV11-2	16	TRBD1	TRBJ1-3	NA	CASSPGQGKAGNTIYF	TGTGCCAGCAGCCCCGGACAGGGGAAAGCTGGAAACACCATATATTTT
TRBV24-1	15	TRBD2	TRBJ2-1	NA	CATSDPPSGRNEQFF	TGTGCCACCAGTGATCCCCCTAGCGGGAGGAATGAGCAGTTCTTC
TRBV7-2	15	NA	TRBJ1-5	NA	CASSLDFRVNQPQHF	TGTGCCAGCAGCTTAGATTTCAGGGTCAATCAGCCCCAGCATTTT
TRBV7-2	13	NA	TRBJ1-5	few	CASSSGQRQPQHF	TGTGCCAGCAGCTCCGGACAAAGGCAGCCCCAGCATTTT
TRBV29-1	12	NA	TRBJ2-7	NA	CSVGSASIEQYF	TGCAGCGTTGGATCAGCTAGTATCGAGCAGTACTTC
TRBV21-1	14	NA	TRBJ1-5	few	CASRQGRANQPQHF	TGTGCCAGCCGCCAGGGCAGGGCAAATCAGCCCCAGCATTTT
TRBV19	14	NA	TRBJ1-5	few	CASSNRGSNQPQHF	TGTGCCAGTAGTAATCGGGGGAGCAATCAGCCCCAGCATTTT
TRBV7-9	15	NA	TRBJ1-2	few	CASSDDRPRSYGYTF	TGTGCCAGCAGCGACGACAGGCCCAGAAGCTATGGCTACACCTTC
TRBV25-1	14	TRBD2	TRBJ2-1	few	CASGRGGNYNEQFF	TGTGCCAGCGGACGGGGGGGCAACTACAATGAGCAGTTCTTC
TRBV10-3	15	NA	TRBJ2-7	NA	CASQGGDTGPYEQYF	TGTGCCAGCCAAGGAGGGGATACAGGTCCCTACGAGCAGTACTTC
TRBV19	15	NA	TRBJ1-4	NA	CASSTRRGSNEKLFF	TGTGCCAGTAGCACCCGGCGGGGGAGTAATGAAAAACTGTTTTTT
TRBV19	17	NA	TRBJ1-2	NA	CASTELTAASRFAGYTF	TGTGCCAGTACCGAACTCACAGCGGCCAGCCGGTTTGCTGGCTACACCTTC
TRBV5-1	16	TRBD2	TRBJ2-7	once	CASSLAAGLGSYEQYF	TGCGCCAGCAGCTTGGCGGCGGGACTAGGCTCCTACGAGCAGTACTTC
TRBV14	16	TRBD2	TRBJ2-7	NA	CASSHRPSGRLAEQYF	TGTGCCAGCAGCCATCGCCCTAGCGGGAGGCTCGCCGAGCAGTACTTC
TRBV5-1	15	TRBD1	TRBJ1-5	NA	CARTGGILSNQPQHF	TGCGCCAGGACAGGGGGAATCCTTAGCAATCAGCCCCAGCATTTT
TRBV15	13	NA	TRBJ1-2	NA	CATSRDRLTGYTF	TGTGCCACCAGCAGAGACCGACTGACGGGCTACACCTTC
TRBV3-1/TRBV3-2	19	TRBD2	TRBJ2-3	NA	CASSQVPGLAGGYKDTQYF	TGTGCCAGCAGCCAAGTCCCGGGACTAGCGGGGGGTTATAAAGATACGCAGTATTTT
TRBV20-1	13	NA	TRBJ1-5	NA	CSASHSNNQPQHF	TGCAGTGCTAGTCACAGCAACAATCAGCCCCAGCATTTT
TRBV6-5	13	NA	TRBJ1-1	NA	CASGRGISTEAFF	TGTGCCAGCGGGAGGGGGATTTCCACTGAAGCTTTCTTT
TRBV24-1	15	NA	TRBJ2-1	few	CATSDLLDSDNEQFF	TGTGCCACCAGTGATTTGCTGGACTCCGACAATGAGCAGTTCTTC
TRBV19	13	NA	TRBJ1-2	NA	CASSIGGGKGYTF	TGTGCCAGTAGTATAGGAGGAGGGAAGGGCTACACCTTC
TRBV11-2	15	NA	TRBJ2-4	NA	CASSPYQGGGNIQYF	TGTGCCAGCAGTCCGTACCAGGGGGGCGGAAACATTCAGTACTTC
TRBV6-1	12	TRBD2	TRBJ2-7	NA	CASSDPLAGPYF	TGTGCCAGCAGTGATCCCCTAGCGGGACCGTACTTC
TRBV2	16	TRBD1	TRBJ2-1	NA	CASSEVRTGTYNEQFF	TGTGCCAGCAGTGAAGTTCGGACAGGGACTTACAATGAGCAGTTCTTC
TRBV6-2/TRBV6-3	15	TRBD2	TRBJ2-7	NA	CASSPRLAGTYEQYF	TGTGCCAGCAGCCCACGACTAGCGGGGACCTACGAGCAGTACTTC
TRBV2	12	NA	TRBJ1-4	NA	CASSRDNEKLFF	TGTGCCAGCAGTCGGGATAATGAAAAACTGTTTTTT
TRBV5-1	15	NA	TRBJ2-2	NA	CASSGGADDTGELFF	TGCGCCAGCAGCGGGGGGGCAGACGACACCGGGGAGCTGTTTTTT
TRBV6-5	15	TRBD1	TRBJ1-1	NA	CASSTDRGRHTEAFF	TGTGCCAGCAGTACCGACAGGGGCAGGCACACTGAAGCTTTCTTT
TRBV7-2	16	TRBD1	TRBJ2-1	NA	CASSLAGGQGTHEQFF	TGTGCCAGCAGCTTAGCGGGGGGACAGGGGACCCATGAGCAGTTCTTC